The T cell receptor beta chain described here comes from a study of cytomegalovirus exposure and HLA in healthy donors. CDR1 SGHNT and CDR2 YYREEE come from the germline V gene (reference sequence). V shed 4 bases and J 5 bases; nucleotides not matched to a gene: 5. This CDR3 is 14 amino acids long. The PCR used 60 Vbeta and 13 Jbeta primers. Clones were sequenced by immunoSEQ multiplex PCR, and TCRdb holds only the in-frame ones, with some missing. The sample includes some 130,000 clones, 66% of them seen just once. The chain links TRBV5-4 to TRBJ1-4; the match to TRBD1 covers 7 bases. The TCR sequence derives from a human donor in good health. Material: PBMCs. CDR3: CASSPGTVNEKLFF. CDR3 nucleotide sequence: TGTGCCAGCAGCCCCGGGACAGTAAATGAAAAACTGTTTTTT.